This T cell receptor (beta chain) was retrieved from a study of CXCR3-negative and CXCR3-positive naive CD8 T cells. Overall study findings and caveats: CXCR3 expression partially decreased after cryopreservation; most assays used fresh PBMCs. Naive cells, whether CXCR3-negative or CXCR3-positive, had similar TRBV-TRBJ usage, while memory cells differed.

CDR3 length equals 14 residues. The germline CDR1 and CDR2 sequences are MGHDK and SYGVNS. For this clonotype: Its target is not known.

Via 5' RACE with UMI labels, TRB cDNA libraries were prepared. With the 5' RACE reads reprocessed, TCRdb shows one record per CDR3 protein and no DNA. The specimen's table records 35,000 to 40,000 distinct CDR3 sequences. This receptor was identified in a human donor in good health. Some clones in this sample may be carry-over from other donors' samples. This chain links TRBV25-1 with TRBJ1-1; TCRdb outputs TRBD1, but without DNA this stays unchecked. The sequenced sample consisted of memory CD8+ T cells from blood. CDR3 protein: CASSMLRGDTEAFF.